A single sample gave rise to the 30 T cell receptor beta chains below, sequenced in a study of T-cell reconstitution after alpha-beta-depleted transplantation in children. Unique molecular identifiers were incorporated during preparation of the TCRbeta library. TCRdb recomputed calls from the PCR reads with MiXCR, one row per CDR3 protein. The sample has about 340,000 distinct CDR3 sequences, 13% seen once. Sequences were derived from PBMCs, sampled from the stem cell graft. The receptor set was obtained from a human donor who donated a stem cell graft to a child with Fanconi anemia.

The V and J genes are TRBV12-3 or TRBV12-4 and TRBJ1-1; TRBD1 is a possible D gene (5 bases). V was shortened by 3 bases and J by 5 bases, with 13 bases between the two germline ends. The CDR3 extends over 14 amino acids. The CDR3 DNA is TGTGCCAGCAGTTTTCAGGGTATGAGAACTGAAGCTTTCTTT. This gives the protein CASSFQGMRTEAFF.

This clonotype was found many times. V and J are TRBV6-5 and TRBJ1-3; D is ambiguous. CDR3 size: 12 residues. Germline CDR1 and CDR2: MNHEY and SVGAGI. The ends were cut back, 8 bases at V and 4 bases at J, with 9 bases in the middle. The CDR3 DNA is TGTGCCAGCGTCTCCCAGGGAAACACCATATATTTT. It codes for CASVSQGNTIYF.

Remarks on this clonotype: Given a much more abundant clone one base away, this may be a read error. This chain joins TRBV20-1 and TRBJ2-5; D may be TRBD2 (6 bases). Germline V gene sequence: CDR1 DFQATT, CDR2 SNEGSKA (reference sequence). CDR3 length: 13 amino acids. The CDR3 coding sequence is TGCAGTGCTAGAATGATTCCCCGGGAGACCCAGTGCTTC. The encoded protein is CSARMIPRETQCF.

This clonotype was seen a few times. The chain carries TRBV2 and TRBJ1-1; a weak D match, TRBD1 (5 bases). This CDR3 is built from 13 residues. Trimming took off 2 bases at V and 7 bases at J, with 11 bases between the two ends. Germline assignment: CDR1 SNHLY and CDR2 FYNNEI. CDR3 nucleotides: TGTGCCAGCAGTGAAAGAGAGGGACTTGAAGCTTTCTTT. It codes for CASSEREGLEAFF.

The chain employs TRBV4-3 and TRBJ1-4, with 7 positions matching TRBD1. The CDR3 loop spans 16 amino acids. The germline V gene has CDR1 LGHNA and CDR2 YSLEER. Unmatched junction bases numbered 10, after V lost 0 bases and J lost 9 bases. CDR3 amino acids: CASSQDQGDLGKKLFF. Written as DNA, the CDR3 is TGCGCCAGCAGCCAAGATCAGGGGGACCTTGGTAAAAAACTGTTTTTT.

This clonotype appeared a few times. The chain is built from TRBV7-2 and TRBJ2-1; D unclear. V dropped 5 bases and J dropped 6 bases, with 14 bases sitting between them. This CDR3 spans 14 amino acids. Germline assignment: CDR1 SGHTA and CDR2 FQGNSA. The CDR3 region is CASSLPFGSNEQFF. CDR3 in DNA: TGTGCCAGCAGCCTTCCCTTCGGTAGCAATGAGCAGTTCTTC.

This clonotype has a count of ten or more. The chain recombines TRBV5-1 with TRBJ2-5; D not resolved. Between the trimmed V and J ends, which lost 1 base and 0 bases, there was a span of 7 bases. The CDR3 is made up of 14 amino acids. The V gene's germline CDR1 is SGHRS and CDR2 YFSETQ. DNA of the CDR3: TGCGCCAGCAGCTTGCGACCGAACCAAGAGACCCAGTACTTC. This translates into CASSLRPNQETQYF.

This CDR3 is CSARQGAKTQYF. The CDR3 nucleotides read TGCAGCGCCCGACAGGGGGCAAAGACCCAGTACTTC. The chain combines TRBV29-1 with TRBJ2-5, with 10 bases identical to TRBD1. V lost 7 bases, J lost 6 bases, and 5 bases stayed unmatched. The CDR3 runs 12 residues. Germline lookup yields CDR1 SQVTM and CDR2 ANQGSEA.

This clonotype was detected ten times or more. V is TRBV7-6 and J is TRBJ2-2; D possibly corresponds to TRBD1 (5 bases). This CDR3 is built from 16 residues. Germline V lookup: CDR1 SGHVS, CDR2 FNYEAQ. V was cut by 3 bases and J by 4 bases, with 15 bases left in between. CDR3 residues: CASSFRVGDGTGELFF. CDR3 DNA: TGTGCCAGCAGCTTCAGGGTGGGTGATGGCACCGGGGAGCTGTTTTTT.

This chain joins TRBV2 and TRBJ2-5; a possible D gene is TRBD2 (5 bases). Germline values: CDR1 SNHLY, CDR2 FYNNEI. The V end was cut by 6 bases, the J end by 4 bases, with 9 bases between. This CDR3 is built from 12 residues. CDR3 residues: CASRGEGETQYF. CDR3 nucleotides: TGTGCCAGCAGGGGCGAGGGAGAGACCCAGTACTTC.

This clonotype was seen ten or more times. This rearrangement joins TRBV30 to TRBJ1-1, with D uncertain. The CDR3 contains 14 residues. Germline values: CDR1 GTSNPN, CDR2 SVGIG (reference sequence). V shed 4 bases and J shed 10 bases, with 22 bases lying between them. The CDR3 is CAWMESPRVETAFF. As DNA, the CDR3 is TGTGCCTGGATGGAGTCACCCCGGGTTGAAACAGCTTTCTTT.

This clonotype was seen a handful of times. The J gene is TRBJ1-5, the V gene TRBV15; D remains unclear. Trimming left V 5 bases short and J 4 bases short, with 9 bases between. CDR3 length: 13 amino acids. In germline, CDR1 is LNHNV, CDR2 YYDKDF (reference sequence). Here the CDR3 DNA reads TGTGCCACCAGCGGGAGGAAAAATCAGCCCCAGCATTTT. Its translation: CATSGRKNQPQHF.

Only a few counts were recorded for this clonotype. This chain joins TRBV29-1 and TRBJ2-5; no definite D call. There are 11 residues in the CDR3. Germline loops: CDR1 SQVTM, CDR2 ANQGSEA. The germline V and J ends were trimmed by 5 bases and 5 bases, with 9 bases remaining between them. The CDR3: CSVLWMETQYF. The CDR3 DNA follows: TGCAGCGTTCTTTGGATGGAGACCCAGTACTTC.

This clonotype has more than one count but fewer than ten. The genes are TRBV12-3 or TRBV12-4 and TRBJ1-2, with D hard to call. The CDR3 loop spans 11 amino acids. The V end was cut by 5 bases, the J end by 13 bases, with 14 bases between. The CDR3 bases are TGTGCCAGCAGTAGGATCACCCATCCCACCTTC. As protein: CASSRITHPTF.

The table lists this clonotype with many counts. The CDR3 bases are TGCAGCGTGGAACAGGGGAAGCGGGAGACCCAGTACTTC. Protein: CSVEQGKRETQYF. The gene calls are TRBV29-1 and TRBJ2-5; 7 positions agree with TRBD1. The J segment lost 5 bases and the V segment lost 6 bases, leaving 9 bases of the junction unmatched. The germline V gene has CDR1 SQVTM and CDR2 ANQGSEA. The CDR3 length is 13 residues. The full variable domain, rest sourced from reference TRBV29-1 and TRBJ2-5, is SAVISQKPSRDICQRGTSLTIQCQVDSQVTMMFWYRQQPGQSLTLIATANQGSEATYESGFVIDKFPISRPNLTFSTLTVSNMSPEDSSIYLCSVEQGKRETQYFGPGTRLLVL.

In nucleotides, the CDR3 is TGTGCCTGGAGTCCTCTGGGGGCAGGTACTGAAGCTTTCTTT. Translated, it gives CAWSPLGAGTEAFF. This chain connects TRBV30 to TRBJ1-1, with a weak D call TRBD1 (6 bases). There are 14 residues in the CDR3. From germline, CDR1 is GTSNPN and CDR2 SVGIG (reference sequence). V was trimmed by 2 bases and J by 5 bases, leaving 15 bases between them.

The chain uses TRBV5-1 and TRBJ2-5, with TRBD2 identical over 16 bases. The length of the CDR3 is 17 residues. The junction had 5 bases not matched to a gene; V was cut back by 5 bases and J by 1 base. Germline values: CDR1 SGHRS, CDR2 YFSETQ. The CDR3 coding sequence is TGCGCCAGCAGAACGGGACTAGCGGGGGGGCTCCAAGAGACCCAGTACTTC. Translation gives CASRTGLAGGLQETQYF.

Many counts were recorded for this clonotype. This chain connects TRBV20-1 to TRBJ2-3, with 8 bases matching TRBD2. Germline CDR1 DFQATT, CDR2 SNEGSKA (reference sequence). The junction had 16 bases not matched to a gene; V was cut back by 4 bases and J by 7 bases. This CDR3 is 16 amino acids long. CDR3 in DNA: TGCAGTGCTACCCGGCAGCTAGCGGGCGCCGAACATACGCAGTATTTT. This sequence encodes CSATRQLAGAEHTQYF.

This sequence joins TRBV7-7 and TRBJ2-1; no reliable D call. The CDR3 consists of 15 residues. V lost 4 bases to trimming and J lost 0 bases, with 10 bases between them. The germline gives CDR1 SSHAT, CDR2 FNYEAQ (reference sequence). This CDR3 is CASSSGKSSYNEQFF. DNA of the CDR3: TGTGCCAGCAGCTCTGGGAAGAGCTCCTACAATGAGCAGTTCTTC.

The CDR3 region has the DNA TGTGCCAGCAGCCAAGAGGGGGCGGGGTGGTACAATGAGCAGTTCTTC. Its translation: CASSQEGAGWYNEQFF. The rearrangement joins TRBV4-2 to TRBJ2-1; D tentatively fits TRBD1 or TRBD2 (6 bases each). There are 16 residues in the CDR3. Trimming stripped 0 bases from V and 4 bases from J, with 13 bases between. In germline, CDR1 is LGHNA, CDR2 YNFKEQ.

This clonotype was seen ten or more times. The gene calls are TRBV7-8 and TRBJ1-1; weak D call: TRBD1 (6 bases). Trimming took off 4 bases at V and 6 bases at J, with 18 bases between the two ends. This CDR3 has 15 amino acids. Per germline, CDR1 SGHVS and CDR2 FQNEAQ. The DNA for the CDR3 is TGTGCCAGCAGCTCATCGACAGGATGGGTGGCTGAAGCTTTCTTT. Translated, it gives CASSSSTGWVAEAFF.

A few counts support this clonotype. This chain joins TRBV6-2 or TRBV6-3 and TRBJ1-2; D not resolved. Trimming removed 0 bases at V and 5 bases at J, with 7 bases between. The CDR3 runs 13 residues. Germline V gene lookup returns CDR1 MNHEY and CDR2 SVGEGT. This CDR3 reads CASSYSGRYGYTF. CDR3 in DNA: TGTGCCAGCAGTTACTCAGGGAGGTATGGCTACACCTTC.

This clonotype was seen ten or more times. This chain links TRBV7-8 with TRBJ2-2; TRBD1 aligns across 10 bases. CDR3 length: 15 residues. Germline V gives CDR1 SGHVS, CDR2 FQNEAQ. Trimming removed 5 bases from V and 4 bases from J; junction bases left unmatched: 4. The DNA of the CDR3 is TGTGCCAGCAGCCAGACAGGGGGCCCCACCGGGGAGCTGTTTTTT. Protein: CASSQTGGPTGELFF.

This clonotype was observed many times. The rearrangement joins TRBV7-9 to TRBJ2-1; D possibly corresponds to TRBD1 (5 bases). CDR1 and CDR2 (germline): SEHNR, FQNEAQ (reference sequence). V was pared by 7 bases and J by 9 bases, with 22 bases between. The CDR3 consists of 15 residues. This CDR3 reads CASTMYGQGMAEQFF. CDR3 nucleotides: TGTGCCAGCACCATGTACGGACAAGGGATGGCTGAGCAGTTCTTC.

The CDR3, as DNA: TGTGCCAGCAGCTCCACTCAAACCGGACAGGGCCTCCAAGAGACCCAGTACTTC. This codes for CASSSTQTGQGLQETQYF. V is TRBV11-2 and J is TRBJ2-5; TRBD1 agrees at 8 bases. This CDR3 is built from 18 residues. Germline CDR1 reads SGHAT; CDR2 reads FQNNGV. The trim removed 4 bases at V and 1 base at J, leaving 14 bases unmatched.

This clonotype was seen a few times. This rearrangement joins TRBV7-9 to TRBJ1-2, with TRBD1 identical over 7 bases. The CDR3 is 13 residues long. Looked up from germline, CDR1 is SEHNR and CDR2 is FQNEAQ (reference sequence). The trim removed 5 bases at V and 5 bases at J, leaving 5 bases unmatched. CDR3: CASSLPGQYGYTF. The CDR3 coding sequence is TGTGCCAGCAGCCTACCGGGACAGTATGGCTACACCTTC.

Note on this clonotype: Given the absence of the conserved phenylalanine or tryptophan at the CDR3 end, a read error is likely. This CDR3 reads CAWDVTGKVGEQYL. Here the CDR3 DNA reads TGTGCCTGGGATGTGACAGGGAAAGTTGGGGAGCAGTACCTC. J is TRBJ2-7 and V is TRBV30, with 7 bases that match TRBD1. This CDR3 has 14 amino acids. Germline trimming cut 5 bases from V and 7 bases from J; bases unmatched to any gene: 14. Germline V gene lookup returns CDR1 GTSNPN and CDR2 SVGIG (reference sequence).

This chain uses TRBV5-1 with TRBJ1-5, with D hard to call. The CDR3 sequence is 14 residues long. The V gene lost 0 bases and the J gene lost 3 bases, with 7 bases spanning the gap. CDR1 is SGHRS and CDR2 is YFSETQ in the germline V gene. The CDR3 bases are TGCGCCAGCAGCTTGGGCAGCGCCAATCAGCCCCAGCATTTT. Amino acid sequence: CASSLGSANQPQHF. Filled out from reference TRBV5-1 and TRBJ1-5, the complete variable domain reads KAGVTQTPRYLIKTRGQQVTLSCSPISGHRSVSWYQQTPGQGLQFLFEYFSETQRNKGNFPGRFSGRQFSNSRSEMNVSTLELGDSALYLCASSLGSANQPQHFGDGTRLSIL.

This clonotype was counted only a few times. The chain joins TRBV7-6 to TRBJ1-6; D is uncertain. Trimming left V 4 bases short and J 7 bases short, with 8 bases between. Germline values: CDR1 SGHVS, CDR2 FNYEAQ. The CDR3 spans 13 residues. The CDR3 nucleotides read TGTGCCAGCAGCTCACTACAGAATTCACCCCTCCACTTT. This translates into CASSSLQNSPLHF.

The rearrangement links TRBV5-6 to TRBJ2-5; possibly TRBD2 for D (7 bases). Germline V gene lookup returns CDR1 SGHDT and CDR2 YYEEEE. CDR3 length: 13 residues. The V end lost 2 bases, the J end lost 7 bases, and 12 bases lay between the germline ends. The CDR3 is CASSFAGEGTQYF. CDR3 in DNA: TGTGCCAGCAGCTTTGCAGGGGAGGGGACCCAGTACTTC.